The 2 T cell receptor beta chains presented below share a single source sample, sequenced in a study of T cell repertoires in aging, cancer and after chemotherapy (dated by TCRdb to between 2018 and 2021). Instead of sorted cells or RNA, genomic DNA extracted from peripheral blood served as the source for amplifying TCR beta rearrangements. The sample was run on an Illumina MiSeq. Rearranged TRB sequences spanning V, D and J segments were amplified in a multiplex touch-down PCR with a mixed TRB-A/B primer pool. The public reads were reanalyzed by TCRdb: fastp trimming at Q25, MiXCR alignment, in-frame beta chains only. Entries that share a CDR3 protein sequence are merged under the most common genes and DNA. The sample includes about 18,000 distinct CDR3 sequences, with approximately 50% observed a single time. Jointly, the top ten make up 10% to 13% of the sample. The sample was blood. These receptor sequences come from a human donor in good health.

The V call is TRBV27, the J call TRBJ2-6; D uncertain. The CDR3 length is 16 residues. The ends were cut back, 6 bases at V and 0 bases at J, with 12 bases in the middle. Germline CDR1 reads MNHEY; CDR2 reads SMNVEV (reference sequence). The CDR3 loop is CASSSRTASGANVLTF. CDR3 sequence (DNA): TGTGCCAGCAGCTCTCGGACGGCCTCTGGGGCCAACGTCCTGACTTTC.

V usage is TRBV19 and J usage is TRBJ2-1; 13 nucleotides line up with TRBD2. The V and J ends lost 10 bases and 10 bases, in that order; junction bases with no gene match: 7. The CDR3 sequence is 13 residues long. CDR1 and CDR2 (germline): LNHDA, SQIVND (reference sequence). The CDR3 is CATQTSGRSEQFF. The CDR3 DNA sequence: TGTGCCACCCAGACTAGCGGGAGGTCCGAGCAGTTCTTC.